This T cell receptor (beta chain) was captured in a study of blood T cell repertoires in COVID-19. Overall study: COVID-19 samples collected from the United States, Italy and Spain covered acute and convalescent phases. T cells, B-cell-depleted T cells, or PBMCs provided the cDNA or gDNA that served as material.

The CDR3 is made up of 14 amino acids. Germline loops: CDR1 MGHDK, CDR2 SYGVNS. V gave up 3 bases and J gave up 2 bases, with 11 bases separating them. Profiled with immunoSEQ multiplex PCR; TCRdb holds only in-frame clones, not every one. The sample contains about 180,000 clones, roughly 82% of which appear only once. Sequencing was done on a sample of PBMCs or T cells enriched from blood (not recorded which). The chain couples TRBV25-1 to TRBJ2-7; the D gene is possibly TRBD1 (6 bases). This TCR came from a woman under 40 who had recovered from COVID-19. CDR3 in DNA: TGTGCCAGCAGTGAGGGGACAAGTACCTACGAGCAGTACTTC. The encoded protein is CASSEGTSTYEQYF.